This passage covers 31 T cell receptor beta chains from one sample sequenced in a study of response to subunit inactivated influenza vaccine. TCRdb called the RT-PCR reads again in MiXCR, with one record for every CDR3 protein. The sample contains 630,000 or so distinct CDR3 sequences, less than 20% of which appear only once. This specimen was PBMCs from blood, taken 11 to 12 days after vaccination. These receptors came from a man between 45 and 60 years old who received an inactivated influenza vaccine.

The rearrangement joins TRBV7-2 to TRBJ2-4; perhaps TRBD2 as D (6 bases). CDR3 length: 16 amino acids. Trimming cost V 3 bases and J 3 bases, with 15 bases left between them. Germline lookup yields CDR1 SGHTA and CDR2 FQGNSA. As DNA, the CDR3 is TGTGCCAGCAGCTTTTTAGCGGCACTGAGCAAAAACATTCAGTACTTC. Protein product: CASSFLAALSKNIQYF. Full variable domain (rest looked up from reference TRBV7-2 and TRBJ2-4): GAGVSQSPSNKVTEKGKDVELRCDPISGHTALYWYRQSLGQGLEFLIYFQGNSAPDKSGLPSDRFSAERTGGSVSTLTIQRTQQEDSAVYLCASSFLAALSKNIQYFGAGTRLSVL.

This clonotype has just a few counts. The chain uses TRBV6-1 and TRBJ2-1, with D possibly matching TRBD2 (7 bases). This CDR3 region has 16 residues. The V gene's germline CDR1 is MNHNS and CDR2 SASEGT. V was shortened by 5 bases and J by 1 base, with 15 bases between the two germline ends. In nucleotides, the CDR3 is TGTGCCAGCAGTCGGGGGGCGGGACTTTCCTACAATGAGCAGTTCTTC. Translated: CASSRGAGLSYNEQFF.

This clonotype was seen only a few times. The chain is built from TRBV9 and TRBJ2-1; 7 nucleotides line up with TRBD2. V lost 0 bases to trimming and J lost 4 bases; unmatched junction nucleotides: 7. The germline V gene encodes CDR1 SGDLS and CDR2 YYNGEE. This CDR3 has 16 residues. CDR3 bases: TGTGCCAGCAGCGTAGGTTCCGGGGGAGGGTACAATGAGCAGTTCTTC. It encodes CASSVGSGGGYNEQFF.

This chain connects TRBV7-3 to TRBJ2-1; TRBD1 aligns across 7 bases. Trimming took 5 bases from V and 7 from J; bases not matched to a gene: 5. CDR3 length: 13 amino acids. CDR1 and CDR2 from the germline V gene are SGHTA and FQGTGA. This CDR3 reads CASSQIQGNEQFF. In nucleotides, the CDR3 is TGTGCCAGCAGCCAAATACAGGGGAATGAGCAGTTCTTC.

The J gene is TRBJ2-3, the V gene TRBV5-1; 13 bases agree with TRBD2. J gave up 5 bases and V 3 bases, and 3 bases lay outside the gene matches. Germline CDR1 reads SGHRS; CDR2 reads YFSETQ. This CDR3 region has 15 residues. The CDR3 protein is CASSSGTSGVDTQYF. CDR3 bases: TGCGCCAGCAGCTCCGGGACTAGCGGGGTAGATACGCAGTATTTT. The whole variable domain, filled in from reference TRBV5-1 and TRBJ2-3, reads KAGVTQTPRYLIKTRGQQVTLSCSPISGHRSVSWYQQTPGQGLQFLFEYFSETQRNKGNFPGRFSGRQFSNSRSEMNVSTLELGDSALYLCASSSGTSGVDTQYFGPGTRLTVL.

The genes are TRBV12-3 or TRBV12-4 and TRBJ1-1; D gene uncertain. The V and J ends lost 5 bases and 8 bases respectively, with 15 bases between them. The CDR3 consists of 13 residues. The CDR3 DNA sequence: TGTGCCAGCAGTCCCCGGGCCTCGGGGGAAGCTTTCTTT. Amino acids: CASSPRASGEAFF.

This clonotype was observed a handful of times. The chain combines TRBV7-2 with TRBJ2-7; perhaps TRBD2 as D (5 bases). The CDR3 length is 15 residues. The V gene's germline CDR1 is SGHTA and CDR2 FQGNSA. Trimming stripped 1 base from V and 1 base from J, with 11 bases between. The CDR3 is CASSLERRLSYEQYF. CDR3 in DNA: TGTGCCAGCAGCTTAGAGCGGAGGCTTTCCTACGAGCAGTACTTC.

The chain carries TRBV20-1 and TRBJ2-3; 12 bases are shared with TRBD2. V dropped 0 bases and J dropped 3; count of bases not matched to a gene: 4. In germline, CDR1 is DFQATT, CDR2 SNEGSKA (reference sequence). The CDR3 is 16 residues long. DNA for the CDR3: TGCAGTGCTAGAGATCTAGCGGGAGGGTTGACAGATACGCAGTATTTT. As protein: CSARDLAGGLTDTQYF.

The chain joins TRBV4-3 to TRBJ2-7; D not resolved. V lost 0 bases to trimming and J lost 1 base, with 13 bases between them. The CDR3 has 16 residues. CDR1 and CDR2 (germline): LGHNA, YSLEER. The CDR3 DNA follows: TGCGCCAGCAGCCAAGATATGAGCCAGCCATCCTACGAGCAGTACTTC. Translating gives CASSQDMSQPSYEQYF.

This clonotype was picked up a small number of times. J is TRBJ2-7 and V is TRBV7-9, with TRBD2 matching 12 bases. V lost 5 bases to trimming and J lost 2 bases; unmatched junction nucleotides: 10. CDR3 length: 17 amino acids. CDR1 and CDR2 (germline): SEHNR, FQNEAQ (reference sequence). In DNA form, the CDR3 reads TGTGCCAGCAGCGAACCCGGGACTAGCGGGCTTCCCTACGAGCAGTACTTC. It yields the protein CASSEPGTSGLPYEQYF.

The chain combines TRBV6-2 or TRBV6-3 with TRBJ2-7; D tentatively reads TRBD1 or TRBD2 (6 bases each). CDR3 length equals 14 residues. Germline lookup yields CDR1 MNHEY and CDR2 SVGEGT. With 6 bases removed from V and 2 bases from J, the gap between germline ends came to 14 bases. CDR3 coding DNA: TGTGCCAGCAGCCGGGGGCTCGATACCTACGAGCAGTACTTC. This encodes CASSRGLDTYEQYF.

In this sample, this clonotype turned up a few times. The chain is built from TRBV4-3 and TRBJ1-1; D is unclear. Germline CDR1 LGHNA, CDR2 YSLEER. This CDR3 contains 14 residues. Trimming pared 0 bases from V and 5 bases from J, leaving 10 bases between. CDR3 amino acids: CASSQDGDRTEAFF. The CDR3, as DNA: TGCGCCAGCAGCCAAGACGGCGATCGGACTGAAGCTTTCTTT.

This clonotype appeared a few times. The chain employs TRBV9 and TRBJ1-3; TRBD1 matches at 8 bases. This CDR3 is 15 amino acids long. The V gene's germline CDR1 is SGDLS and CDR2 YYNGEE. The V gene end was trimmed by 4 bases and the J gene end by 4 bases; junction bases not matched to a gene: 7. In nucleotides, the CDR3 is TGTGCCAGCAGCCCCAGGACAGGGAGCGGAAACACCATATATTTT. This gives the protein CASSPRTGSGNTIYF.

The V gene is TRBV28, the J gene TRBJ2-5; D may be TRBD1 (6 bases). Deletions cut 3 bases from V and 9 bases from J, with 20 bases between. The CDR3 totals 15 residues. CDR1 and CDR2 (germline): MDHEN, SYDVKM. DNA of the CDR3: TGTGCCAGCAGTTTTACCTCGGTACAGGGTTTGGCCCAGTACTTC. It yields the protein CASSFTSVQGLAQYF.

The rearrangement uses TRBV5-8 and TRBJ2-1; perhaps TRBD2 as D (5 bases). The CDR3 covers 13 residues. Trimming removed 9 bases from V and 6 bases from J, with 16 bases in between. The V gene's germline CDR1 is SGHTS and CDR2 YDEGEE. CDR3 amino acids: CANGKLVRNEQFF. CDR3 DNA: TGTGCCAATGGCAAACTAGTTCGCAATGAGCAGTTCTTC.

The chain is built from TRBV5-1 and TRBJ2-3, with 9 bases identical to TRBD1. This CDR3 has 16 residues. J lost 3 bases, V lost 4 bases, and 9 bases had no gene match. Germline V gene data show CDR1 as SGHRS and CDR2 as YFSETQ. CDR3 in DNA: TGCGCCAGCAGCCCCCCACAGGGGGCGCGGACAGATACGCAGTATTTT. Protein product: CASSPPQGARTDTQYF.

This clonotype has more than one count but fewer than ten. The chain links TRBV5-1 to TRBJ2-1, with a tentative D call TRBD1 (5 bases). The CDR3 extends over 16 amino acids. The V and J ends lost 2 bases and 3 bases respectively, with 15 bases between them. Germline loops: CDR1 SGHRS, CDR2 YFSETQ. The CDR3 DNA reads as TGCGCCAGCAGCTTCGAACAGGTATTGGGCTACAATGAGCAGTTCTTC. Residues: CASSFEQVLGYNEQFF.

The chain uses TRBV18 and TRBJ2-1; no clear D gene. Germline V CDR1 and CDR2: KGHSH, LQKENI. The CDR3 runs 15 residues. Deletions cut 2 bases from V and 0 bases from J, with 8 bases between. The CDR3 loop reads CASSPTTGSYNEQFF. CDR3 in DNA: TGTGCCAGCTCACCAACTACCGGCTCCTACAATGAGCAGTTCTTC.

There are a few counts of this clonotype. The rearrangement links TRBV6-5 to TRBJ2-6, with D tentatively TRBD2 (6 bases). This CDR3 region has 15 residues. CDR1 is MNHEY and CDR2 is SVGAGI in the germline V gene. The V and J ends lost 4 bases and 2 bases respectively, with 9 bases between them. The CDR3, as DNA: TGTGCCAGCAGTTTTAGACTAGCTGGGGCCAACGTCCTGACTTTC. This codes for CASSFRLAGANVLTF.

This clonotype has a handful of counts. The genes are TRBV20-1 and TRBJ2-3; D unresolved. This CDR3 has 13 amino acids. Germline V gives CDR1 DFQATT, CDR2 SNEGSKA (reference sequence). V was pared by 6 bases and J by 6 bases, with 16 bases between. The CDR3 DNA is TGCAGTGCCGCAAGAGCAATAACGGATACGCAGTATTTT. Translated: CSAARAITDTQYF.

V and J are TRBV5-1 and TRBJ2-2; the D gene is possibly TRBD2 (5 bases). Germline V gene sequence: CDR1 SGHRS, CDR2 YFSETQ. This CDR3 has 15 residues. Trimming removed 1 base at V and 4 bases at J, with 11 bases between. The CDR3 nucleotides read TGCGCCAGCAGCTTGACGCGGGCGCCCACCGGGGAGCTGTTTTTT. Translated, it gives CASSLTRAPTGELFF.

The J gene is TRBJ2-1, the V gene TRBV12-3 or TRBV12-4; D might be TRBD1 (5 bases). This CDR3 is 14 amino acids long. The ends were cut back, 3 bases at V and 3 bases at J, with 9 bases in the middle. DNA for the CDR3: TGTGCCAGCAGTTTCCTGACAGACTACAATGAGCAGTTCTTC. Its protein is CASSFLTDYNEQFF.

This clonotype was detected only a few times. J is TRBJ2-1 and V is TRBV4-3; weak D call: TRBD1 (5 bases). The CDR3 spans 15 residues. Germline V lookup: CDR1 LGHNA, CDR2 YSLEER. The V end lost 0 bases, the J end lost 3 bases, and 9 bases lay between the germline ends. This CDR3 is CASSQEQAYYNEQFF. The DNA of the CDR3 is TGCGCCAGCAGCCAAGAACAGGCTTACTACAATGAGCAGTTCTTC.

This chain joins TRBV6-2 or TRBV6-3 and TRBJ2-7; possibly TRBD1 for D (6 bases). V shed 7 bases and J shed 4 bases, with 26 bases lying between them. This CDR3 region has 17 residues. The germline V gene encodes CDR1 MNHEY and CDR2 SVGEGT. The CDR3 sequence is CASTIRIRGSPEYEQYF. The CDR3 nucleotides read TGTGCCAGCACCATAAGAATCAGGGGATCCCCTGAATACGAGCAGTACTTC.

The chain links TRBV4-3 to TRBJ2-2, with TRBD1 identical over 9 bases. Germline trimming cut 4 bases from V and 4 bases from J; bases unmatched to any gene: 10. CDR3 length equals 17 residues. The germline CDR1 and CDR2 sequences are LGHNA and YSLEER. Here the CDR3 DNA reads TGCGCCAGCAGCCGCATCGGGGGACAGGGAGGCACCGGGGAGCTGTTTTTT. This codes for CASSRIGGQGGTGELFF.

The rearrangement uses TRBV15 and TRBJ2-3; D remains ambiguous. The CDR3 covers 16 residues. The germline V gene encodes CDR1 LNHNV and CDR2 YYDKDF (reference sequence). Trimming cost V 1 base and J 0 bases, with 11 bases left between them. As DNA, the CDR3 is TGTGCCACCAGCAGAGGGTTGGCGTCTAGCACAGATACGCAGTATTTT. It translates to CATSRGLASSTDTQYF.

The rearrangement links TRBV5-1 to TRBJ1-1; 7 bases are a match to TRBD1. The V gene's germline CDR1 is SGHRS and CDR2 YFSETQ. V trimming: 4 bases; J trimming: 0 bases; junction bases outside the gene matches: 6. There are 15 residues in the CDR3. The CDR3 spells CASSARDSLNTEAFF. DNA for the CDR3: TGCGCCAGCAGCGCCAGGGACAGCTTGAACACTGAAGCTTTCTTT.

This clonotype was counted a few times. This chain uses TRBV7-2 with TRBJ2-1, with TRBD2 matching 16 bases. Trimming at V came to 9 bases and at J to 16 bases, leaving 9 bases not matched to a gene. The CDR3 totals 13 residues. Germline loops: CDR1 SGHTA, CDR2 FQGNSA. CDR3 nucleotides: TGTGCCAGTACGGGACTAGCGGGAGGGCCGTATTTCTTC. Its translation is CASTGLAGGPYFF.

The J gene is TRBJ2-7, the V gene TRBV6-1; TRBD1 matches 8 bases. In germline, CDR1 is MNHNS, CDR2 SASEGT. The V and J ends lost 4 bases and 3 bases, in that order; junction bases with no gene match: 8. The CDR3 runs 15 residues. Written as DNA, the CDR3 is TGTGCCAGCAGTGCGACAGGGGACTCAGTCTACGAGCAGTACTTC. Its translation: CASSATGDSVYEQYF.

In its sample, this clonotype was seen many times. The V call is TRBV20-1, the J call TRBJ2-1; 10 bases map to TRBD2. With 5 bases clipped from V and 4 bases from J, the junction kept 8 bases outside the gene matches. The CDR3 consists of 15 residues. Germline V gene data show CDR1 as DFQATT and CDR2 as SNEGSKA (reference sequence). DNA of the CDR3: TGCAGTGCTTCCCCCCTAGCGGGAGCGTACAATGAGCAGTTCTTC. Protein: CSASPLAGAYNEQFF.

At least ten counts were recorded for this clonotype. V usage is TRBV4-2 and J usage is TRBJ2-7; 12 bases map to TRBD2. The CDR3 loop spans 16 amino acids. Per germline, CDR1 LGHNA and CDR2 YNFKEQ. Losses at the gene ends were 4 bases for V and 0 bases for J; bases not matched to a gene: 4. The CDR3 here is CASSPRTSGDSYEQYF. The CDR3 region has the DNA TGTGCCAGCAGCCCCAGGACTAGCGGGGACTCCTACGAGCAGTACTTC.